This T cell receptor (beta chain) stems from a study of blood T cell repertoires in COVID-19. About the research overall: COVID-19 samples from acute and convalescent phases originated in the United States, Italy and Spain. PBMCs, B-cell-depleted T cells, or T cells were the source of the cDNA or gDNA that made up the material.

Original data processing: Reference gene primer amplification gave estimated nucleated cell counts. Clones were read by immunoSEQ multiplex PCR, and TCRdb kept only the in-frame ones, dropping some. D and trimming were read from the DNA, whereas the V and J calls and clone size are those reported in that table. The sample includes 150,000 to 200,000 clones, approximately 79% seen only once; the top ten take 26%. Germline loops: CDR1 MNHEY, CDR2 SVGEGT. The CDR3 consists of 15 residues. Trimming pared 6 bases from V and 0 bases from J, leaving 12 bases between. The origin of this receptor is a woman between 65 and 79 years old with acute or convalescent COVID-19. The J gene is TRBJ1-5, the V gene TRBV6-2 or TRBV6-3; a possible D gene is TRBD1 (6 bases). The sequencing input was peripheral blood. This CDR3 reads CASSPRGTSNQPQHF. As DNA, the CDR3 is TGTGCCAGCAGCCCCAGGGGCACTAGCAATCAGCCCCAGCATTTT.